This TCR beta chain was sequenced for a study of identical twins. Trimming removed 5 bases from V and 6 bases from J; junction bases left unmatched: 3. This CDR3 has 15 amino acids. CDR1 is SGHRS and CDR2 is YFSETQ in the germline V gene. Using its own MiXCR run on the 5' RACE reads, TCRdb lists one record per CDR3 protein. This table holds about 300,000 distinct CDR3 sequences, roughly an eighth found once. Many counts were recorded for this clonotype. A further study also used this sample, focusing on yellow fever vaccine responses in identical twins.

This clonotype was sampled from a woman between 18 and 29 years old in good health. The rearrangement links TRBV5-1 to TRBJ2-2; 14 bases are shared with TRBD2. The sequenced material came from CD8+ T cells sorted from blood. This CDR3 is CASRGTSGSAGELFF. CDR3 nucleotides: TGCGCCAGCAGAGGGACTAGCGGGAGCGCCGGGGAGCTGTTTTTT. Full variable domain (missing parts from reference TRBV5-1 and TRBJ2-2): KAGVTQTPRYLIKTRGQQVTLSCSPISGHRSVSWYQQTPGQGLQFLFEYFSETQRNKGNFPGRFSGRQFSNSRSEMNVSTLELGDSALYLCASRGTSGSAGELFFGEGSRLTVL.